One sample yielded the 25 T cell receptor beta chains listed below, sequenced in a study of T cell responses to AZD1222 COVID-19 vaccine. The repertoire was sequenced with immunoSEQ multiplex PCR; TCRdb's copy has only in-frame clones and lacks some. The data hold about 150,000 clones, with roughly 92% observed a single time. The sample was peripheral blood, taken on day 0 of AZD1222 vaccination. The receptor source for this set is an adult in good health.

V and J are TRBV9 and TRBJ2-1; D possibly corresponds to TRBD2 (6 bases). V was pared by 4 bases and J by 10 bases, with 12 bases between. The CDR3 loop spans 12 amino acids. Germline V gene lookup returns CDR1 SGDLS and CDR2 YYNGEE. The CDR3 sequence is CASSPRGWEQFF. The CDR3 region has the DNA TGTGCCAGCAGCCCTCGGGGGTGGGAGCAGTTCTTC.

This rearrangement joins TRBV7-2 to TRBJ2-7; TRBD2 is a possible D gene (6 bases). V lost 5 bases to trimming and J lost 2 bases, with 16 bases between them. This CDR3 is built from 15 residues. Germline-derived CDR1 and CDR2 are SGHTA and FQGNSA. In DNA, the CDR3 is TGTGCCAGCAGCCCCGGACTATCCGGAACCTACGAGCAGTACTTC. Its translation is CASSPGLSGTYEQYF.

This rearrangement joins TRBV5-1 to TRBJ1-1; 8 bases map to TRBD1. Per germline, CDR1 SGHRS and CDR2 YFSETQ. The CDR3 runs to 14 residues. Trimming took 4 bases from V and 1 from J; bases not matched to a gene: 3. The CDR3 loop reads CASSRTGGNTEAFF. The CDR3 nucleotides read TGCGCCAGCAGCCGTACAGGGGGGAACACTGAAGCTTTCTTT.

The V gene is TRBV19, the J gene TRBJ2-2; D may be TRBD2 (5 bases). CDR1 and CDR2 from the germline V gene are LNHDA and SQIVND (reference sequence). This CDR3 spans 16 amino acids. V shed 8 bases and J shed 4 bases, with 20 bases lying between them. The CDR3: CASGYWERAGTGELFF. CDR3 DNA: TGTGCCAGTGGATATTGGGAAAGGGCGGGCACCGGGGAGCTGTTTTTT.

J is TRBJ1-1 and V is TRBV6-5; 9 bases match TRBD1. From germline, CDR1 is MNHEY and CDR2 SVGAGI. This CDR3 is 12 amino acids long. The trim removed 8 bases at V and 5 bases at J, leaving 3 bases unmatched. The CDR3 sequence: CASGTGLTEAFF. The CDR3 DNA follows: TGTGCCAGCGGGACAGGGCTTACTGAAGCTTTCTTT.

The genes are TRBV19 and TRBJ1-2; no reliable D call. Germline V gene sequence: CDR1 LNHDA, CDR2 SQIVND (reference sequence). Trimming removed 0 bases at V and 7 bases at J, with 12 bases between. The CDR3 length is 14 residues. CDR3 amino acids: CASSIDARAGGYTF. Here the CDR3 DNA reads TGTGCCAGTAGTATAGATGCGAGGGCCGGTGGCTACACCTTC. The whole variable domain, remainder taken from reference TRBV19 and TRBJ1-2, is DGGITQSPKYLFRKEGQNVTLSCEQNLNHDAMYWYRQDPGQGLRLIYYSQIVNDFQKGDIAEGYSVSREKKESFPLTVTSAQKNPTAFYLCASSIDARAGGYTFGSGTRLTVV.

The chain recombines TRBV3-1 (or the pseudogene TRBV3-2) with TRBJ1-3, with D uncertain. Looked up from germline, CDR1 is LGHDT and CDR2 is YNNKEL (reference sequence). Trimming removed 4 bases at V and 3 bases at J, with 13 bases between. CDR3 length: 15 amino acids. The CDR3 loop reads CASSRTIGYGNTIYF. The CDR3 DNA is TGTGCCAGCAGCCGGACGATTGGCTATGGAAACACCATATATTTT.

The chain links TRBV25-1 to TRBJ1-3; D call uncertain. The germline CDR1 and CDR2 sequences are MGHDK and SYGVNS. V gave up 4 bases and J gave up 0 bases, with 10 bases separating them. The CDR3 totals 15 residues. The DNA for the CDR3 is TGTGCCAGCAGTGGCCTAGGATACTCTGGAAACACCATATATTTT. Amino acid sequence: CASSGLGYSGNTIYF. The complete variable domain, with remaining parts taken from reference TRBV25-1 and TRBJ1-3, reads EADIYQTPRYLVIGTGKKITLECSQTMGHDKMYWYQQDPGMELHLIHYSYGVNSTEKGDLSSESTVSRIRTEHFPLTLESARPSHTSQYLCASSGLGYSGNTIYFGEGSWLTVV.

The DNA for the CDR3 is TGTGCCAGCAGCCGGGACAGGGGGCGGGAGCAGTTCTTC. It specifies CASSRDRGREQFF. V usage is TRBV11-2 and J usage is TRBJ2-1; 12 bases map to TRBD1. The CDR3 length is 13 residues. The V gene's germline CDR1 is SGHAT and CDR2 FQNNGV. V shed 5 bases, J shed 10 bases, and the junction held 3 bases outside the gene matches.

V and J are TRBV28 and TRBJ2-3, with D possibly being TRBD1 or TRBD2 (5 bases each). Germline V gene lookup returns CDR1 MDHEN and CDR2 SYDVKM. V was pared by 5 bases and J by 2 bases, with 17 bases between. The CDR3 totals 16 residues. The CDR3 DNA sequence: TGTGCCAGCAGTACCCCCGGGACCTCTAACACAGATACGCAGTATTTT. Encoded protein: CASSTPGTSNTDTQYF.

The chain combines TRBV19 with TRBJ1-4; the match to TRBD1 covers 8 bases. Per germline, CDR1 LNHDA and CDR2 SQIVND (reference sequence). V shed 3 bases, J shed 8 bases, and the junction held 2 bases outside the gene matches. This CDR3 is built from 13 residues. CDR3 DNA sequence: TGTGCCAGTAGTATCGGACAGGGCGAAAAACTGTTTTTT. It encodes CASSIGQGEKLFF.

V gene TRBV7-8 combines with J gene TRBJ1-2; maybe TRBD1 (5 bases). CDR3 size: 15 residues. CDR1 and CDR2 from the germline V gene are SGHVS and FQNEAQ. Deletions cut 5 bases from V and 0 bases from J, with 13 bases between. The CDR3 DNA sequence: TGTGCCAGCAGCATCGGGGTAGGGGCTAACTATGGCTACACCTTC. Translated, it gives CASSIGVGANYGYTF.

The chain is built from TRBV30 and TRBJ2-1; 12 bases are shared with TRBD2. V lost 7 bases and J lost 7; bases outside the gene matches: 5. CDR1 and CDR2 from the germline V gene are GTSNPN and SVGIG (reference sequence). The CDR3 has 13 residues. CDR3 region: CASWTSGINEQFF. As DNA, the CDR3 is TGTGCCTCCTGGACTAGCGGGATTAATGAGCAGTTCTTC.

This chain links TRBV5-1 with TRBJ2-5; D unclear. The CDR3 is made up of 11 amino acids. Germline V gene sequence: CDR1 SGHRS, CDR2 YFSETQ. The ends were cut back, 2 bases at V and 3 bases at J, with 2 bases in the middle. The CDR3 sequence is CASSFKETQYF. CDR3 nucleotides: TGCGCCAGCAGCTTTAAAGAGACCCAGTACTTC.

This chain joins TRBV5-1 and TRBJ2-7, with 9 bases matching TRBD2. The CDR3 sequence is 15 residues long. Unmatched junction bases numbered 6, after V lost 3 bases and J lost 2 bases. CDR1 and CDR2 (germline): SGHRS, YFSETQ. CDR3 DNA sequence: TGCGCCAGCAGCTCTAGCGGGGACAGCACCTACGAGCAGTACTTC. Protein sequence: CASSSSGDSTYEQYF.

This chain connects TRBV29-1 to TRBJ1-5; D possibly corresponds to TRBD1 (5 bases). Germline CDR1 SQVTM, CDR2 ANQGSEA. Trimming took 7 bases from V and 3 from J, leaving 13 bases between them. The CDR3 covers 13 residues. CDR3 in amino acids: CSGGLGLNQPQHF. The CDR3, as DNA: TGCAGCGGGGGCCTGGGCCTCAATCAGCCCCAGCATTTT.

The J gene is TRBJ2-7, the V gene TRBV19, with D tentatively TRBD1 or TRBD2 (6 bases each). V lost 1 base and J 4 bases, leaving 20 bases between the germline ends. Germline CDR1 is LNHDA and CDR2 is SQIVND (reference sequence). The CDR3 covers 17 residues. CDR3 DNA: TGTGCCAGTAGTATAGGAGGCCAGGGGAGACTAGTTTACGAGCAGTACTTC. Its translation: CASSIGGQGRLVYEQYF.

The chain couples TRBV6-4 to TRBJ1-3, with a weak D call TRBD1 (5 bases). V was shortened by 6 bases and J by 3 bases, with 9 bases between the two germline ends. Germline CDR1 and CDR2: MRHNA and SNTAGT. The CDR3 runs 13 residues. The CDR3 DNA reads as TGTGCCAGCAGCCGGGACGGTGGAAACACCATATATTTT. It yields the protein CASSRDGGNTIYF.

This clone occurred once. The chain links TRBV5-4 to TRBJ2-2, with 7 positions matching TRBD2. V lost 3 bases to trimming and J lost 5 bases; unmatched junction nucleotides: 13. CDR3 length equals 17 residues. Per germline, CDR1 SGHNT and CDR2 YYREEE (reference sequence). CDR3 nucleotide sequence: TGTGCCAGCAGCTCCCCGCTGGGGGGGACCAGGACCGGGGAGCTGTTTTTT. Its protein is CASSSPLGGTRTGELFF.

The chain employs TRBV5-6 and TRBJ1-5; 12 bases fit TRBD1. Germline V CDR1 and CDR2: SGHDT, YYEEEE. CDR3 length equals 16 residues. Trimming cost V 4 bases and J 5 bases; bases outside gene matches: 7. The CDR3 here is CASSQTGTGGDQPQHF. The CDR3 DNA reads TGTGCCAGCAGCCAGACCGGGACAGGGGGCGATCAGCCCCAGCATTTT.

V is TRBV12-3 or TRBV12-4 and J is TRBJ1-2, with D unresolved. V lost 6 bases and J lost 1, with 9 bases in between. This CDR3 contains 13 residues. The CDR3 sequence is CASRFTDNYGYTF. In DNA, the CDR3 is TGTGCCAGCAGATTTACAGATAACTATGGCTACACCTTC.

The chain has TRBV5-6 and TRBJ1-2; TRBD1 might be the D (6 bases). V lost 2 bases, J lost 0 bases, and 11 bases lay in between. The germline gives CDR1 SGHDT, CDR2 YYEEEE. The CDR3 contains 15 residues. CDR3 protein: CASSLQGRANYGYTF. In nucleotides, the CDR3 is TGTGCCAGCAGCTTACAGGGTCGAGCTAACTATGGCTACACCTTC.

The rearrangement links TRBV7-2 to TRBJ2-1; D gene ambiguous. Per germline, CDR1 SGHTA and CDR2 FQGNSA. The length of the CDR3 is 14 residues. V was pared by 7 bases and J by 4 bases, with 14 bases between. Here the CDR3 reads CASTSAGPYNEQFF. The CDR3, as DNA: TGTGCCAGCACCTCGGCAGGTCCATACAATGAGCAGTTCTTC.

V and J are TRBV21-1 and TRBJ2-2; the D call of TRBD2 is as the table states it, not checked on the DNA. TRBV21-1 is annotated as a pseudogene. The CDR3 spans 22 residues. CDR3 nucleotides: TGTGCCAGCAGCAAAGCATCCCGGGGCGGGGGTTCTAGAAAATGTAACACCGGGGAGCTGTTTTTT. It codes for CASSKASRGGGSRKCNTGELFF.

This clone appeared a few times. CDR3 sequence: CASSVRHGSHFTDTQYF. Here the CDR3 DNA reads TGTGCCAGCAGTGTTAGACACGGAAGTCACTTCACAGATACGCAGTATTTT. This sequence joins TRBV6-1 and TRBJ2-3; D remains ambiguous. With 4 bases removed from V and 2 bases from J, the gap between germline ends came to 19 bases. Germline CDR1 MNHNS, CDR2 SASEGT. The CDR3 loop spans 17 amino acids.